What follows are 25 T cell receptor beta chains derived from one specimen sequenced in a study of identical twins. Using its own MiXCR run on the 5' RACE reads, TCRdb lists one record per CDR3 protein. The repertoire includes 250,000 or so distinct CDR3 sequences, about 12% of them detected once, and 4% sits in the top ten. These data were also filed under a second study, of yellow fever vaccine responses in identical twins.

Sample: memory (CD45RO+) T cells sorted from blood. These receptor sequences come from a woman under 30 in good health.

The chain links TRBV7-2 to TRBJ2-7; the D is unclear. This CDR3 is built from 14 residues. Germline V gene sequence: CDR1 SGHTA, CDR2 FQGNSA. Trimming pared 1 base from V and 6 bases from J, leaving 13 bases between. The CDR3 reads CASSLVSGASEQYF. CDR3 nucleotide sequence: TGTGCCAGCAGCTTAGTTTCAGGTGCCTCCGAGCAGTACTTC.

The rearrangement links TRBV19 to TRBJ2-7, with 10 nucleotides matching TRBD2. This CDR3 region has 15 residues. Germline CDR1 is LNHDA and CDR2 is SQIVND (reference sequence). V lost 3 bases to trimming and J lost 0 bases; unmatched junction nucleotides: 2. CDR3 in DNA: TGTGCCAGTAGTATCAGCGGGGGGGACTCCTACGAGCAGTACTTC. Protein sequence: CASSISGGDSYEQYF.

About this clonotype: This clone may be a read error of a much larger clone one base away. CDR3 residues: CASRLNTEAFF. CDR3 DNA: TGTGCCAGCAGACTGAACACTGAAGCTTTCTTT. This chain links TRBV28 with TRBJ1-1, with D uncertain. Between the trimmed V and J ends, which lost 6 bases and 0 bases, there was a span of 2 bases. The germline V gene encodes CDR1 MDHEN and CDR2 SYDVKM. The CDR3 consists of 11 residues.

The chain employs TRBV20-1 and TRBJ1-5, with a weak D call TRBD1 (5 bases). The CDR3 covers 17 residues. Trimming stripped 0 bases from V and 6 bases from J, with 21 bases between. The germline V gene encodes CDR1 DFQATT and CDR2 SNEGSKA (reference sequence). CDR3 in amino acids: CSARDFGQEGSGQPQHF. CDR3 bases: TGCAGTGCTAGAGATTTTGGCCAGGAGGGGTCCGGTCAGCCCCAGCATTTT.

This rearrangement joins TRBV5-1 to TRBJ1-5; unclear D gene. V was pared by 1 base and J by 1 base, with 3 bases between. There are 13 residues in the CDR3. Germline V gene sequence: CDR1 SGHRS, CDR2 YFSETQ. CDR3 coding DNA: TGCGCCAGCAGCTTGTCGAGCAATCAGCCCCAGCATTTT. Its protein is CASSLSSNQPQHF.

This clonotype appeared many times. The J gene is TRBJ2-1, the V gene TRBV7-2; 11 bases agree with TRBD2. This CDR3 is 15 amino acids long. Trimming at V came to 2 bases and at J to 4 bases, leaving 1 base not matched to a gene. Germline CDR1 SGHTA, CDR2 FQGNSA. CDR3 loop: CASSLTSGGYNEQFF. CDR3 sequence (DNA): TGTGCCAGCAGCTTAACTAGCGGGGGATACAATGAGCAGTTCTTC.

The V and J genes are TRBV20-1 and TRBJ2-7; D gene ambiguous. CDR1 and CDR2 (germline): DFQATT, SNEGSKA (reference sequence). V gave up 7 bases and J gave up 6 bases, with 10 bases separating them. This CDR3 is built from 10 residues. CDR3 residues: CSVGPIEQYF. CDR3 DNA: TGCAGTGTTGGCCCCATCGAGCAGTACTTC.

This clonotype was seen a few times. The V gene is TRBV4-3, the J gene TRBJ2-7; TRBD2 agrees at 7 bases. CDR1 is LGHNA, CDR2 YSLEER, per germline. This CDR3 spans 16 amino acids. V lost 0 bases to trimming and J lost 2 bases; unmatched junction nucleotides: 7. The CDR3 sequence is CASSQDYSGTPYEQYF. The CDR3, as DNA: TGCGCCAGCAGCCAAGATTACAGCGGGACTCCCTACGAGCAGTACTTC.

V is TRBV5-1 and J is TRBJ2-1; 12 bases align to TRBD1. The germline V gene has CDR1 SGHRS and CDR2 YFSETQ. The CDR3 runs 16 residues. V shed 4 bases and J 8 bases; nucleotides not matched to a gene: 10. The CDR3 region has the DNA TGCGCCAGCAGCCCTAAGGGACAGGGGGCCTTAGATGAGCAGTTCTTC. Its protein is CASSPKGQGALDEQFF.

This clonotype has only a few counts. The chain uses TRBV11-2 and TRBJ2-1; 11 nucleotides line up with TRBD2. V shed 1 base and J 5 bases; nucleotides not matched to a gene: 7. The CDR3 length is 17 residues. The germline CDR1 and CDR2 sequences are SGHAT and FQNNGV. The CDR3 DNA follows: TGTGCCAGCAGCTTAGCTACTAGCGGGAGTCTTAACAATGAGCAGTTCTTC. Protein: CASSLATSGSLNNEQFF.

The chain is built from TRBV6-5 and TRBJ2-7, with D uncertain. The CDR3 contains 12 residues. CDR1 is MNHEY, CDR2 SVGAGI, per germline. V was pared by 6 bases and J by 8 bases, with 14 bases between. The CDR3 region has the DNA TGTGCCAGCAGACGAGACATGTTTAAGCAGTACTTC. Translation: CASRRDMFKQYF.

The chain links TRBV3-1 to TRBJ2-7, with D possibly being TRBD1 or TRBD2 (5 bases each). V was clipped by 0 bases and J by 2 bases, with 11 bases between them. The germline gives CDR1 LGHDT, CDR2 YNNKEL (reference sequence). This CDR3 has 15 residues. The CDR3 nucleotides are TGTGCCAGCAGCCAAGATTCGGGACGGACCTACGAGCAGTACTTC. It codes for CASSQDSGRTYEQYF.

In this sample, this clonotype turned up a few times. V is TRBV15 and J is TRBJ2-6; TRBD1 matches 7 bases. The CDR3 is 17 residues long. Trimming cost V 2 bases and J 2 bases; bases outside gene matches: 6. Looked up from germline, CDR1 is LNHNV and CDR2 is YYDKDF (reference sequence). CDR3 coding DNA: TGTGCCACCAGCAGACAGGGGGATCTTGCTGGGGCCAACGTCCTGACTTTC. It codes for CATSRQGDLAGANVLTF.

This clonotype showed up many times. The chain uses TRBV28 and TRBJ2-1, with TRBD2 matching 12 bases. There are 15 residues in the CDR3. Germline V gene data show CDR1 as MDHEN and CDR2 as SYDVKM. With V trimmed by 6 bases and J by 9 bases, 9 bases remained unmatched. The CDR3 sequence: CASRPTTSGRGEQFF. In DNA form, the CDR3 reads TGTGCCAGCAGACCCACGACTAGCGGGAGAGGTGAGCAGTTCTTC.

This clonotype was counted a few times. The rearrangement links TRBV6-4 to TRBJ2-1; D ambiguous. Germline assignment: CDR1 MRHNA and CDR2 SNTAGT. The CDR3 runs to 14 residues. V dropped 2 bases and J dropped 7 bases, with 12 bases sitting between them. The CDR3 nucleotides read TGTGCCAGCAGTGACCCGGATATTCCAAATGAGCAGTTCTTC. It codes for CASSDPDIPNEQFF.

The genes are TRBV28 and TRBJ1-6, with unresolved D. The CDR3 has 15 residues. Trimming took off 4 bases at V and 1 base at J, with 8 bases between the two ends. Germline CDR1 MDHEN, CDR2 SYDVKM. CDR3 DNA: TGTGCCAGCAGTTGGAGGTCTTCCTATAATTCACCCCTCCACTTT. It codes for CASSWRSSYNSPLHF.

This clonotype occurred a few times. The chain recombines TRBV14 with TRBJ2-5, with 7 bases that match TRBD2. The CDR3 has 14 residues. Germline V gives CDR1 SGHDN, CDR2 FVKESK. V gave up 4 bases and J gave up 4 bases; unmatched junction bases: 6. CDR3 DNA: TGTGCCAGCAGCCTAGAGCGGGGAAGAGAGACCCAGTACTTC. Translated, it gives CASSLERGRETQYF.

This clonotype was seen a handful of times. The CDR3 DNA sequence: TGCGCCAGCAGCTTGGCCCTCGGGCAGGGGGCAATGAACACTGAAGCTTTCTTT. Translation: CASSLALGQGAMNTEAFF. The chain has TRBV5-1 and TRBJ1-1; 8 nucleotides match TRBD1. The V segment lost 0 bases and the J segment 0 bases; nucleotides outside the gene matches: 10. This CDR3 region has 18 residues. CDR1 is SGHRS, CDR2 YFSETQ, per germline.

In this sample, this clonotype turned up many times. The V and J genes are TRBV3-1 and TRBJ2-3, with 7 bases lining up with TRBD2. J gave up 2 bases and V 6 bases, and 5 bases lay outside the gene matches. The V gene's germline CDR1 is LGHDT and CDR2 YNNKEL (reference sequence). The CDR3 totals 14 residues. The CDR3 bases are TGTGCCAGCAGGGCACTAGCGTTCACAGATACGCAGTATTTT. Its translation is CASRALAFTDTQYF.

This clonotype came up many times. The chain combines TRBV12-3 or TRBV12-4 with TRBJ2-3; D may be TRBD1 (6 bases). The CDR3 is 14 amino acids. The V end was cut by 6 bases, the J end by 4 bases, with 14 bases between. The CDR3 region is CASSRDKISDTQYF. DNA of the CDR3: TGTGCCAGCAGCAGGGACAAAATTTCAGATACGCAGTATTTT.

This chain connects TRBV29-1 to TRBJ2-1, with 7 nucleotides matching TRBD2. CDR1 is SQVTM and CDR2 is ANQGSEA in the germline V gene. The CDR3 spans 17 residues. V lost 4 bases and J lost 2; bases outside the gene matches: 14. The CDR3 DNA reads as TGCAGCGTTGCTAACTCCGAGCGGGGTAGCACCTACAATGAGCAGTTCTTC. Protein sequence: CSVANSERGSTYNEQFF.

This clonotype was detected ten times or more. The DNA for the CDR3 is TGCAGTGCTAGAGATGTAGCGGGTGGGGAGACCAATGAGCAGTTCTTC. Its protein product is CSARDVAGGETNEQFF. The chain uses TRBV20-1 and TRBJ2-1; 7 nucleotides agree with TRBD2. V lost 0 bases to trimming and J lost 6 bases; unmatched junction nucleotides: 11. Germline lookup yields CDR1 DFQATT and CDR2 SNEGSKA (reference sequence). CDR3 length equals 16 residues.

The table lists this clonotype with a few counts. V is TRBV20-1 and J is TRBJ2-7; perhaps TRBD1 as D (6 bases). CDR1 is DFQATT and CDR2 is SNEGSKA in the germline V gene (reference sequence). This CDR3 is 15 amino acids long. Trimming took off 4 bases at V and 6 bases at J, with 22 bases between the two ends. CDR3: CSATPDPGTFGEQYF. In DNA form, the CDR3 reads TGCAGTGCTACCCCGGACCCCGGGACATTTGGCGAGCAGTACTTC.

This clonotype was seen many times. The V and J genes are TRBV20-1 and TRBJ1-1; D is perhaps TRBD1 (5 bases). Trimming shortened V by 1 base and J by 8 bases, and 11 bases separated the two germline ends. Germline CDR1 and CDR2: DFQATT and SNEGSKA (reference sequence). The CDR3 is made up of 12 amino acids. The CDR3 sequence: CSARGGGEEAFF. The DNA of the CDR3 is TGCAGTGCTAGAGGGGGGGGAGAGGAAGCTTTCTTT.

This clonotype turned up a few times. CDR3 region: CASSLGPGQQETQYF. The CDR3 DNA follows: TGCGCCAGCAGCCTCGGACCCGGACAGCAAGAGACCCAGTACTTC. This rearrangement joins TRBV5-1 to TRBJ2-5, with TRBD1 as a possible D gene (6 bases). This CDR3 spans 15 amino acids. The ends were cut back, 4 bases at V and 2 bases at J, with 15 bases in the middle. Per germline, CDR1 SGHRS and CDR2 YFSETQ.